This T cell receptor beta chain was documented in a study of OX40 agonist ivuxolimab in advanced cancers. The protocol was immunoSEQ multiplex PCR, while the TCRdb copy is restricted to in-frame clones and leaves out a portion. The sample has over 70,000 clones, 90% to 95% seen once. This CDR3 comprises 14 residues. The ends were cut back, 0 bases at V and 2 bases at J, with 6 bases in the middle. Germline V gene data show CDR1 as SGHTS and CDR2 as YDEGEE. The chain combines TRBV5-8 with TRBJ1-5; D unresolved. This sequence was found in an adult with an advanced solid tumor such as melanoma, head and neck, liver or kidney cancer. The sequencing used CD4+ or CD8+ T cells sorted from blood, collected in a trial of the OX40 agonist ivuxolimab. CDR3 amino acids: CASSLGHGNQPQHF. DNA of the CDR3: TGTGCCAGCAGCTTGGGGCACGGCAATCAGCCCCAGCATTTT.